These 4 T cell receptor beta chains were sequenced from one sample in a study of metastatic and nonmetastatic thyroid tumors. TCRdb ran MiXCR on the PCR reads. Of about 82,000 clones listed, about 12% were seen once; the top ten hold 7% to 10%. Thyroid surgery was performed in patients who had received no treatment beforehand. Input material: tumor tissue. The receptors were sampled from a female donor with papillary thyroid cancer or a benign thyroid nodule (not recorded which). Some clones in this sample may be carry-over from other donors' samples.

The V gene is TRBV12-3 or TRBV12-4, the J gene TRBJ1-2, with D possibly TRBD1 on 6 matching bases. Trimming shortened V by 3 bases and J by 4 bases, and 12 bases separated the two germline ends. The CDR3 is 14 residues long. The CDR3 DNA reads as TGTGCCAGCAGTTTTGGGGGCAGGGGCTATGGCTACACCTTC. Translated, it gives CASSFGGRGYGYTF.

As regards this clone: Just one base apart from a much larger clone, this may be a read error. Additional DNA sequences in this sample encode the identical CDR3. The chain employs TRBV7-9 and TRBJ2-1; the match to TRBD2 covers 11 bases. The CDR3 is 14 amino acids. Germline lookup yields CDR1 SEHNR and CDR2 FQNEAQ (reference sequence). CDR3 sequence: CASSLAVAGGERFF. In DNA, the CDR3 is TGCGCCAGCAGCTTAGCGGTAGCGGGGGGGGAGCGGTTCTTC. The variable domain in full, with the rest retrieved from reference TRBV7-9 and TRBJ2-1, is DTGVSQNPRHKITKRGQNVTFRCDPISEHNRLYWYRQTLGQGPEFLTYFQNEAQLEKSRLLSDRFSAERPKGSFSTLEIQRTEQGDSAMYLCASSLAVAGGERFFGPGTRLTVL.

This clone showed up just a few times. Being one base from a much bigger clone, this may be a read error. V is TRBV11-3 and J is TRBJ1-1; 8 positions match TRBD1. The CDR3 consists of 14 residues. The trim removed 3 bases at V and 5 bases at J, leaving 5 bases unmatched. Germline CDR1 and CDR2: SGHNT and YENEEA. The CDR3 loop is CASSLGQVATEAFF. As DNA, the CDR3 is TGTGCCAGCAGCTTGGGACAGGTGGCTACTGAAGCTTTCTTT.

This clone was counted only a few times. Since a much larger clone is just one base distant, this may be a read error. V gene TRBV5-1 combines with J gene TRBJ2-3, with 10 bases lining up with TRBD1. In germline, CDR1 is SGHRS, CDR2 YFSETQ. The CDR3 loop spans 15 amino acids. V shed 4 bases, J shed 2 bases, and the junction held 4 bases outside the gene matches. CDR3 DNA sequence: TGCGCCAGCAGCCTTGGACAGGGGGTCACAGATACGCAGTATTTT. Protein product: CASSLGQGVTDTQYF. The variable domain in full, completed from reference TRBV5-1 and TRBJ2-3, reads KAGVTQTPRYLIKTRGQQVTLSCSPISGHRSVSWYQQTPGQGLQFLFEYFSETQRNKGNFPGRFSGRQFSNSRSEMNVSTLELGDSALYLCASSLGQGVTDTQYFGPGTRLTVL.